This note documents a single T cell receptor beta chain sequence. Its target is unknown. Reanalyzing the 5' RACE reads, TCRdb keeps one entry per CDR3 protein, without DNA. The table lists approximately 160,000 distinct CDR3 sequences. This entry comes from a study of monozygotic twins with inflammatory bowel disease. Study-wide results and limits: There was no way to distinguish the different T cell subtypes.

Germline V gives CDR1 MGHRA, CDR2 YSYEKL. This CDR3 comprises 16 residues. This chain connects TRBV4-1 to TRBJ2-7; the TCRdb D gene call, TRBD2, has no DNA to confirm it. This sequence was found in a human donor with ulcerative colitis or Crohn's disease, or a healthy co-twin of an affected twin (not recorded which). The sequencing sample was made of blood. CDR3 region: CASSQDGTPMAYEQYF.